This TCR beta chain stems from a study of blood T cell repertoires in COVID-19. Turning to the study itself: Samples came from the United States, Italy and Spain, spanning acute and convalescent COVID-19. Sample material is recorded as cDNA or gDNA derived from T cells, B-cell-depleted T cells, or PBMCs.

Study processing details: From reference gene primer amplification, estimates of nucleated cell counts were derived. Assay used: immunoSEQ multiplex PCR; TCRdb lists only in-frame clones, some missing. V, J and clone size derive from that table, while D and trimming were established from the DNA sequence. The data show approximately 150,000 clones, with about 83% seen just once and about 15% held by the top ten. The material sequenced was peripheral blood. This TCR was sampled from a man aged 50-60 years with acute or convalescent COVID-19.

CDR3 residues: CASGLSTIAYSPLHF. Written as DNA, the CDR3 is TGTGCTAGTGGTTTGTCTACTATAGCGTATTCACCCCTCCACTTT. This sequence joins TRBV12-5 and TRBJ1-6; no firm D call. The CDR3 has 15 amino acids. Germline values: CDR1 LGHNT, CDR2 FRNRAP. The V end was cut by 2 bases, the J end by 8 bases, with 13 bases between. Drawing the rest from reference TRBV12-5 and TRBJ1-6, the complete variable domain is DARVTQTPRHKVTEMGQEVTMRCQPILGHNTVFWYRQTMMQGLELLAYFRNRAPLDDSGMPKDRFSAEMPDATLATLKIQPSEPRDSAVYFCASGLSTIAYSPLHFGNGTRLTVT.